The 5 T cell receptor beta chains given below trace back to one sample, sequenced in a study of shared clonotypes between healthy human individuals. Method: immunoSEQ multiplex PCR; TCRdb's copy keeps in-frame clones and lacks some. This table has approximately 500,000 clones, roughly 80% appearing once. The sample was PBMCs. Receptors originate from a woman in her 40s in good health. Some clones in this sample may be carry-over from other donors' samples.

The genes are TRBV30 and TRBJ2-1; D is unresolved. Trimming pared 0 bases from V and 9 bases from J, leaving 6 bases between. The CDR3 has 11 amino acids. CDR1 GTSNPN and CDR2 SVGIG come from the germline V gene (reference sequence). In DNA form, the CDR3 reads TGTGCCTGGAGTGTACTTGTTGAGCAGTTCTTC. Translation gives CAWSVLVEQFF.

The CDR3: CASSPHPGLQNEQYF. Here the CDR3 DNA reads TGTGCCAGCAGCCCCCATCCGGGACTCCAGAATGAGCAGTACTTC. This chain links TRBV11-2 with TRBJ2-5, with a weak D call TRBD2 (6 bases). This CDR3 comprises 15 residues. The germline V gene encodes CDR1 SGHAT and CDR2 FQNNGV. V was cut by 5 bases and J by 11 bases, with 24 bases left in between.

The V call is TRBV30, the J call TRBJ2-7; tentative D call: TRBD2 (5 bases). The CDR3 loop spans 14 amino acids. Germline V gives CDR1 GTSNPN, CDR2 SVGIG (reference sequence). V was cut by 0 bases and J by 1 base, with 10 bases left in between. CDR3 sequence (DNA): TGTGCCTGGAGTGTTACTAGGAGGTCCTACGAGCAGTACTTC. Its protein is CAWSVTRRSYEQYF.

The chain joins TRBV2 to TRBJ2-7, with D possibly being TRBD1 or TRBD2 (5 bases each). The CDR3 consists of 14 residues. The V gene lost 8 bases and the J gene lost 6 bases, with 20 bases spanning the gap. CDR1 is SNHLY and CDR2 is FYNNEI in the germline V gene. CDR3 protein: CASDLARNGGEQYF. The DNA for the CDR3 is TGTGCCAGCGATCTTGCCCGGAATGGGGGCGAGCAGTACTTC.

V gene TRBV6-5 combines with J gene TRBJ2-7; D ambiguous. Between the trimmed V and J ends, which lost 0 bases and 4 bases, there was a span of 7 bases. There are 13 residues in the CDR3. The germline gives CDR1 MNHEY, CDR2 SVGAGI. The CDR3 coding sequence is TGTGCCAGCAGTTACTCGTTCGGTTACGAGCAGTACTTC. Its translation is CASSYSFGYEQYF.